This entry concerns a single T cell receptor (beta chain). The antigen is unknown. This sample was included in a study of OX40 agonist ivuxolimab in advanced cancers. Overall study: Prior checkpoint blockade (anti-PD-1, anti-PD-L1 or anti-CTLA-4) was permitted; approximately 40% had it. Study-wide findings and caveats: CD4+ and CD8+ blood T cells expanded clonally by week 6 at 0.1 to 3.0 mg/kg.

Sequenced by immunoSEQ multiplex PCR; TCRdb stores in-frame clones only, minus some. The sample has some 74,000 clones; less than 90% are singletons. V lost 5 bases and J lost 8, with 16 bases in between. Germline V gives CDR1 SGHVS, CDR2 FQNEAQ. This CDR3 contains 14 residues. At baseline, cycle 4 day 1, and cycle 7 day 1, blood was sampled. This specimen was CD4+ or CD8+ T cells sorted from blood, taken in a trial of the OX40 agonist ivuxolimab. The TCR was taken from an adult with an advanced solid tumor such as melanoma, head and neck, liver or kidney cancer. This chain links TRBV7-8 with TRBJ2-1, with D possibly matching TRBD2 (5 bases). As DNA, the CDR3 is TGTGCCAGCAGCCCCCCGGGGTATAGCGATGAGCAGTTCTTC. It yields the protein CASSPPGYSDEQFF.